A single sample is the source of the 15 T cell receptor beta chains below, sequenced in a study of blood T cell repertoires in COVID-19. Produced via immunoSEQ multiplex PCR; TCRdb's table is partial and in-frame only. Of 75,000 to 90,000 clones listed, 91% are singletons. The sequenced material came from peripheral blood. Source of these receptors: a woman in her forties or fifties in a cohort sampled during active COVID-19.

The genes are TRBV28 and TRBJ1-2; D gene ambiguous. Trimming removed 6 bases from V and 8 bases from J, with 13 bases in between. The CDR3 consists of 12 residues. Germline assignment: CDR1 MDHEN and CDR2 SYDVKM. In DNA, the CDR3 is TGTGCCAGCAGAGATCAGCCGGGAGGCTACACCTTC. It is translated as CASRDQPGGYTF.

V gene TRBV30 combines with J gene TRBJ1-4; the D is unclear. Trimming cost V 7 bases and J 2 bases, with 17 bases left between them. CDR1 is GTSNPN and CDR2 is SVGIG in the germline V gene (reference sequence). This CDR3 has 15 amino acids. Here the CDR3 reads CASRRGDPTNEKLFF. The CDR3 DNA reads as TGTGCCTCCAGGCGCGGGGATCCCACTAATGAAAAACTGTTTTTT.

In this sample, this clone turned up a few times. The rearrangement uses TRBV7-9 and TRBJ2-1; a possible D gene is TRBD2 (5 bases). With 5 bases removed from V and 6 bases from J, the gap between germline ends came to 14 bases. CDR3 size: 14 residues. The germline V gene encodes CDR1 SEHNR and CDR2 FQNEAQ (reference sequence). Written as DNA, the CDR3 is TGTGCCAGCAGCCCACAGAGGGTTGGCAATGAGCAGTTCTTC. Amino acids: CASSPQRVGNEQFF. Based on the CDR3 plus reference TRBV7-9 and TRBJ2-1, the full variable domain is DTGVSQNPRHKITKRGQNVTFRCDPISEHNRLYWYRQTLGQGPEFLTYFQNEAQLEKSRLLSDRFSAERPKGSFSTLEIQRTEQGDSAMYLCASSPQRVGNEQFFGPGTRLTVL.

The CDR3: CASSITGGLDGYTF. The CDR3 nucleotides are TGTGCCAGCAGTATTACCGGGGGTTTGGATGGCTACACCTTC. The chain employs TRBV28 and TRBJ1-2; TRBD1 is a possible D gene (5 bases). V shed 5 bases and J shed 6 bases, with 16 bases lying between them. The CDR3 loop spans 14 amino acids. Germline V gene data show CDR1 as MDHEN and CDR2 as SYDVKM.

V gene TRBV11-2 combines with J gene TRBJ1-1; 7 positions match TRBD1. The CDR3 consists of 15 residues. CDR1 SGHAT and CDR2 FQNNGV come from the germline V gene. V shed 2 bases, J shed 5 bases, and the junction held 8 bases outside the gene matches. In nucleotides, the CDR3 is TGTGCCAGCAGCTTAATCGGCCCAGGGGGTACTGAAGCTTTCTTT. It specifies CASSLIGPGGTEAFF.

V usage is TRBV7-9 and J usage is TRBJ2-7; D uncertain. V was shortened by 2 bases and J by 6 bases, with 8 bases between the two germline ends. The CDR3 length is 12 residues. Germline values: CDR1 SEHNR, CDR2 FQNEAQ (reference sequence). The CDR3 DNA sequence: TGTGCCAGCAGCTTAAGCAATTCCGAGCAGTACTTC. Residues: CASSLSNSEQYF. The variable domain in full, completed from reference TRBV7-9 and TRBJ2-7, reads DTGVSQNPRHKITKRGQNVTFRCDPISEHNRLYWYRQTLGQGPEFLTYFQNEAQLEKSRLLSDRFSAERPKGSFSTLEIQRTEQGDSAMYLCASSLSNSEQYFGPGTRLTVT.

This clone was picked up a small number of times. The chain has TRBV6-5 and TRBJ1-5; D gene unclear. Germline V gene data show CDR1 as MNHEY and CDR2 as SVGAGI. The V and J ends lost 6 bases and 4 bases respectively, with 10 bases between them. The CDR3 totals 13 residues. CDR3 sequence (DNA): TGTGCCAGCAGGGGGAGCGGGAATCAGCCCCAGCATTTT. This gives the protein CASRGSGNQPQHF.

V is TRBV18 and J is TRBJ1-2; D remains unclear. Germline CDR1 is KGHSH and CDR2 is LQKENI. V was cut by 4 bases and J by 1 base, with 10 bases left in between. This CDR3 contains 14 residues. DNA for the CDR3: TGTGCCAGCTCACTCCGGGAGATTAACTATGGCTACACCTTC. It is translated as CASSLREINYGYTF.

The V and J genes are TRBV6-2 or TRBV6-3 and TRBJ1-1; D not certain. Trimming cost V 0 bases and J 12 bases, with 11 bases left between them. The CDR3 sequence is 12 residues long. Germline CDR1 MNHEY, CDR2 SVGEGT. The DNA of the CDR3 is TGTGCCAGCAGTTACTCGGGCCCGAAAACTTTCTTT. This encodes CASSYSGPKTFF.

The gene calls are TRBV24-1 and TRBJ2-1; 7 bases agree with TRBD1. The germline gives CDR1 KGHDR, CDR2 SFDVKD. This CDR3 contains 15 residues. V was clipped by 4 bases and J by 6 bases; unmatched bases: 8. The CDR3 is CATSDPPQGSNEQFF. The CDR3 DNA reads as TGTGCCACCAGTGACCCACCACAGGGGAGCAATGAGCAGTTCTTC.

This clone was seen just once. The chain carries TRBV29-1 and TRBJ1-2; 11 positions agree with TRBD1. The CDR3 sequence is 13 residues long. V gave up 2 bases and J gave up 7 bases; unmatched junction bases: 3. The germline V gene encodes CDR1 SQVTM and CDR2 ANQGSEA. CDR3 residues: CSVEWTGGTGYTF. CDR3 in DNA: TGCAGCGTTGAATGGACAGGGGGCACTGGCTACACCTTC.

The chain carries TRBV5-1 and TRBJ2-1, with TRBD2 matching 7 bases. The V gene end was trimmed by 5 bases and the J gene end by 0 bases; junction bases not matched to a gene: 5. CDR1 is SGHRS, CDR2 YFSETQ, per germline. The CDR3 covers 15 residues. CDR3 DNA sequence: TGCGCCAGCAGTTCTAGCGGCTTCTCCTACAATGAGCAGTTCTTC. Its protein product is CASSSSGFSYNEQFF.

The chain combines TRBV3-1 (or the pseudogene TRBV3-2) with TRBJ1-5, with D unclear. The CDR3 length is 13 residues. Germline V lookup: CDR1 LGHDT, CDR2 YNNKEL (reference sequence). V was shortened by 1 base and J by 5 bases, with 6 bases between the two germline ends. The chain's CDR3 is CASSQASDQPQHF. DNA of the CDR3: TGTGCCAGCAGCCAAGCCAGCGATCAGCCCCAGCATTTT.

J is TRBJ1-1 and V is TRBV28; the match to TRBD1 covers 8 bases. V dropped 5 bases and J dropped 6; count of bases not matched to a gene: 8. The CDR3 length is 14 residues. Germline V gives CDR1 MDHEN, CDR2 SYDVKM. The CDR3 nucleotides read TGTGCCAGCAGTCGACCCAGGGGGCTTTCTGAAGCTTTCTTT. This encodes CASSRPRGLSEAFF.

The rearrangement joins TRBV2 to TRBJ2-6; the D is unclear. The CDR3 totals 13 residues. V lost 9 bases and J lost 0, with 6 bases in between. Germline assignment: CDR1 SNHLY and CDR2 FYNNEI. This CDR3 reads CASQYSGANVLTF. The DNA of the CDR3 is TGTGCCAGTCAGTACTCTGGGGCCAACGTCCTGACTTTC.